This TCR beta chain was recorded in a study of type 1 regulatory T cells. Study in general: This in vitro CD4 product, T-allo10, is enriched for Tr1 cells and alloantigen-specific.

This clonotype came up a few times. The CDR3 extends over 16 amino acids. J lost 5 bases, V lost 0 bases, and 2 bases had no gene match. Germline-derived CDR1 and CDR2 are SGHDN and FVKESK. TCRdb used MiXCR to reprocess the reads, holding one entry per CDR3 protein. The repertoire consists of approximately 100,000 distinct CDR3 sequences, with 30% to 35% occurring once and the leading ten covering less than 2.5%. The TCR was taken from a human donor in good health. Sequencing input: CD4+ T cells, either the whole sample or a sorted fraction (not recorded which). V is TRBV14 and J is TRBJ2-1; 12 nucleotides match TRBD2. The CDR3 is CASSQDLAGGHNEQFF. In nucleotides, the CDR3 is TGTGCCAGCAGCCAAGATCTAGCGGGAGGGCACAATGAGCAGTTCTTC.